Presented here are 28 T cell receptor beta chains from one specimen sequenced in a study of read filtering for tumor transcriptome and immune sequencing. The library was built from 400 to 500 ng RNA with molecular barcoded adaptors for alpha/delta and beta/gamma chains. Each CDR3 protein gets one entry after TCRdb re-called the reads with MiXCR. The repertoire has more than 100,000 distinct CDR3 sequences, over 10% of them found once; the top ten carry 11%. The sequencing input was a population of CD138-negative cells sorted from bone marrow. The receptor source for this set is a donor at least 40 years old with multiple myeloma.

This clonotype was seen repeatedly, ten times or more. The genes are TRBV19 and TRBJ2-1; 10 bases map to TRBD2. With V trimmed by 1 base and J by 7 bases, 4 bases remained unmatched. Germline CDR1 is LNHDA and CDR2 is SQIVND (reference sequence). CDR3 size: 15 residues. The CDR3 DNA follows: TGTGCCAGTAGTATAGCTAGCGGGAGTGGGAATGAGCAGTTCTTC. It codes for CASSIASGSGNEQFF.

The table lists this clonotype with many counts. The rearrangement joins TRBV12-3 or TRBV12-4 to TRBJ1-1; D is unclear. CDR3 length: 11 residues. Trimming left V 7 bases short and J 5 bases short, with 8 bases between. The CDR3 DNA follows: TGTGCCAGCAAAATTGGGACTGAAGCTTTCTTT. It encodes CASKIGTEAFF.

This clonotype was recorded at least ten times. The gene calls are TRBV10-3 and TRBJ2-2, with 7 bases aligning to TRBD2. V shed 8 bases, J shed 2 bases, and the junction held 8 bases outside the gene matches. The CDR3 has 15 amino acids. Germline-derived CDR1 and CDR2 are ENHRY and SYGVKD. The CDR3 spells CAISSGDRNTGELFF. CDR3 coding DNA: TGTGCCATCTCCAGCGGGGACCGAAACACCGGGGAGCTGTTTTTT.

This clonotype showed up just a few times. V gene TRBV6-6 combines with J gene TRBJ1-5, with D maybe TRBD1 (5 bases). V lost 0 bases and J lost 0, with 9 bases in between. There are 16 residues in the CDR3. Germline CDR1 reads MNHNY; CDR2 reads SVGAGI (reference sequence). In nucleotides, the CDR3 is TGTGCCAGCAGTTACTCGATGGGGACTAGCAATCAGCCCCAGCATTTT. Translating it yields CASSYSMGTSNQPQHF.

This clonotype was counted ten times or more. The rearrangement uses TRBV20-1 and TRBJ1-5; D is unclear. The CDR3 spans 14 residues. The germline V and J ends were trimmed by 3 bases and 0 bases, with 9 bases remaining between them. CDR1 DFQATT and CDR2 SNEGSKA come from the germline V gene (reference sequence). The CDR3 coding sequence is TGCAGTGCTAGGGTGGGTAGTAGCAATCAGCCCCAGCATTTT. This sequence encodes CSARVGSSNQPQHF.

Regarding this clonotype: A much bigger clone sits one base away, suggesting this may be a read error. The chain combines TRBV11-2 with TRBJ2-2; tentatively, D is TRBD2 (5 bases). The CDR3 length is 13 residues. Germline V CDR1 and CDR2: SGHAT, FQNNGV. The CDR3 here is CASSFQNTGELLF. CDR3 nucleotide sequence: TGTGCCAGCAGCTTCCAGAACACCGGGGAGCTGCTTTTT.

A word on this clonotype: A much larger clonotype is one base distant, so this may be a read error. V gene TRBV20-1 combines with J gene TRBJ2-1, with TRBD2 identical over 11 bases. Germline CDR1 and CDR2: DFQATT and SNEGSKA (reference sequence). The CDR3 consists of 17 residues. CDR3 DNA sequence: TGCAGTGCGTCTCTAGCGGGAGGTCACAGCTCCTACAGTGAGCAGTTCTTC. Translating gives CSASLAGGHSSYSEQFF.

For this clonotype: A much larger clone differs by one base, so this may be a read error. The chain couples TRBV3-1 to TRBJ1-5; D is ambiguous. The CDR3 is made up of 15 amino acids. The germline V gene encodes CDR1 LGHDT and CDR2 YNNKEL (reference sequence). CDR3 sequence (DNA): TGTGCCAGCAGTCCCGGGCCTGACACTGGGCAGCCCCGGCATTTT. Translation gives CASSPGPDTGQPRHF.

This clonotype was counted at least ten times. Written as DNA, the CDR3 is TGCAGCGTTGAAGTACAGGGGGCGAGTGAAAAACTGTTTTTT. This gives the protein CSVEVQGASEKLFF. The chain carries TRBV29-1 and TRBJ1-4; 9 positions agree with TRBD1. V shed 1 base, J shed 7 bases, and the junction held 4 bases outside the gene matches. Germline lookup yields CDR1 SQVTM and CDR2 ANQGSEA. CDR3 length: 14 residues.

In regard to this clonotype: Mismatch with germline at one junction end may stem from a read error. The rearrangement joins TRBV4-1 to TRBJ1-4, with 10 bases fitting TRBD1. Germline lookup yields CDR1 MGHRA and CDR2 YSYEKL. The CDR3 spans 15 residues. CDR3 loop: CASSQTGQGYEELFF. Written as DNA, the CDR3 is TGCGCCAGCAGCCAGACGGGACAGGGGTATGAAGAACTGTTTTTT.

The chain combines TRBV18 with TRBJ2-2, with a tentative D call TRBD1 (6 bases). The germline V and J ends were trimmed by 1 base and 10 bases, with 16 bases remaining between them. This CDR3 contains 15 residues. Germline CDR1 is KGHSH and CDR2 is LQKENI. CDR3 amino acids: CASSPRRQGMAELFF. Here the CDR3 DNA reads TGTGCCAGCTCACCACGTCGCCAGGGGATGGCGGAGCTGTTTTTT.

Remarks on this clonotype: A much larger clonotype is one base distant, so this may be a read error. The chain combines TRBV11-2 with TRBJ2-1; D may be TRBD2 (6 bases). The CDR3 sequence is 16 residues long. In germline, CDR1 is SGHAT, CDR2 FQNNGV. V gave up 6 bases and J gave up 7 bases, with 22 bases separating them. This CDR3 reads CASRFQGGAGRNEQFF. CDR3 DNA: TGTGCCAGCAGGTTCCAGGGCGGGGCTGGGCGGAATGAGCAGTTCTTC.

In this sample, this clonotype turned up many times. V and J are TRBV4-1 and TRBJ1-5; D is ambiguous. CDR1 and CDR2 (germline): MGHRA, YSYEKL. The CDR3 is 14 residues long. V was pared by 1 base and J by 1 base, with 5 bases between. This CDR3 is CASSQGWSNQPQHF. The CDR3 bases are TGCGCCAGCAGCCAAGGATGGAGCAATCAGCCCCAGCATTTT.

The chain joins TRBV4-1 to TRBJ2-1; TRBD2 is a possible D gene (5 bases). This CDR3 contains 16 residues. The germline gives CDR1 MGHRA, CDR2 YSYEKL. The germline V and J ends were trimmed by 0 bases and 5 bases, with 14 bases remaining between them. The CDR3 loop reads CASSQEAARRDNEQFF. The CDR3 nucleotides read TGCGCCAGCAGCCAAGAAGCGGCCAGGAGAGACAATGAGCAGTTCTTC.

This clonotype came up many times. The V gene is TRBV2, the J gene TRBJ2-5, with 9 bases matching TRBD2. Per germline, CDR1 SNHLY and CDR2 FYNNEI. The V gene end was trimmed by 8 bases and the J gene end by 5 bases; junction bases not matched to a gene: 12. This CDR3 contains 15 residues. The CDR3 sequence is CASGLAGVGSETQYF. CDR3 DNA sequence: TGTGCCAGCGGTTTAGCGGGAGTAGGGTCGGAGACCCAGTACTTC.

This clonotype was counted at least ten times. The chain carries TRBV7-9 and TRBJ2-5; D tentatively fits TRBD1 or TRBD2 (5 bases each). Germline V gives CDR1 SEHNR, CDR2 FQNEAQ (reference sequence). The CDR3 runs 13 residues. Trimming removed 8 bases from V and 1 base from J, with 11 bases in between. Here the CDR3 reads CASLRGLQETQYF. In nucleotides, the CDR3 is TGTGCCAGCCTGAGGGGCCTCCAAGAGACCCAGTACTTC. Variable domain in full (rest from reference TRBV7-9 and TRBJ2-5): DTGVSQNPRHKITKRGQNVTFRCDPISEHNRLYWYRQTLGQGPEFLTYFQNEAQLEKSRLLSDRFSAERPKGSFSTLEIQRTEQGDSAMYLCASLRGLQETQYFGPGTRLLVL.

This clonotype was observed many times. The CDR3 loop is CSSLGADRGDQETQYF. Here the CDR3 DNA reads TGCAGCTCTCTGGGAGCGGACAGGGGCGACCAAGAGACCCAGTACTTC. The chain links TRBV29-1 to TRBJ2-5; 9 bases agree with TRBD1. The CDR3 consists of 16 residues. Germline CDR1 SQVTM, CDR2 ANQGSEA. Trimming removed 8 bases from V and 0 bases from J; junction bases left unmatched: 13. Filled out from reference TRBV29-1 and TRBJ2-5, the complete variable domain reads SAVISQKPSRDICQRGTSLTIQCQVDSQVTMMFWYRQQPGQSLTLIATANQGSEATYESGFVIDKFPISRPNLTFSTLTVSNMSPEDSSIYLCSSLGADRGDQETQYFGPGTRLLVL.

In its sample, this clonotype was seen many times. The rearrangement joins TRBV6-1 to TRBJ2-1, with 7 bases lining up with TRBD1. The germline V gene has CDR1 MNHNS and CDR2 SASEGT. Trimming removed 11 bases from V and 0 bases from J; junction bases left unmatched: 7. This CDR3 has 14 amino acids. The CDR3 region is CAGKQGSSYNEQFF. The DNA of the CDR3 is TGTGCCGGAAAACAGGGGAGCTCCTACAATGAGCAGTTCTTC.

This clonotype was seen a handful of times. This may come from a read error, since a much larger clone is one base off. V is TRBV2 and J is TRBJ1-1; D is ambiguous. CDR3 length equals 13 residues. The germline V gene has CDR1 SNHLY and CDR2 FYNNEI. V dropped 6 bases and J dropped 1 base, with 9 bases sitting between them. The CDR3: CASRAPANTEAFF. CDR3 nucleotides: TGTGCCAGCAGGGCACCGGCGAACACTGAAGCTTTCTTT.

This clonotype has a count of ten or more. In DNA form, the CDR3 reads TGTGCCAGCAGTGAGGGGGTGGTTGGTATCGCGCAGTATTTT. It is translated as CASSEGVVGIAQYF. The chain has TRBV12-3 or TRBV12-4 and TRBJ2-3, with D possibly TRBD1 on 6 matching bases. CDR3 length: 14 residues. Trimming pared 5 bases from V and 10 bases from J, leaving 19 bases between.

This clonotype was seen at least ten times. The chain joins TRBV30 to TRBJ1-5; maybe TRBD1 (6 bases). V lost 3 bases, J lost 7 bases, and 13 bases lay in between. The CDR3 is made up of 13 amino acids. Per the germline V gene, CDR1 is GTSNPN and CDR2 is SVGIG (reference sequence). The DNA for the CDR3 is TGTGCCTGGAGAGGGGGAGGCGAGCAGCCCCAGCATTTT. Its translation: CAWRGGGEQPQHF.

This clonotype was counted between two and nine times. This chain uses TRBV20-1 with TRBJ2-5, with 10 bases matching TRBD2. The CDR3 extends over 14 amino acids. Germline trimming cut 6 bases from V and 1 base from J; bases unmatched to any gene: 5. Germline V CDR1 and CDR2: DFQATT, SNEGSKA (reference sequence). The CDR3 DNA sequence: TGCAGTGCGACCCGGACTAGCGGCCAAGAGACCCAGTACTTC. Translated: CSATRTSGQETQYF.

V usage is TRBV6-1 and J usage is TRBJ1-3, with TRBD1 matching over 7 bases. Germline V gene sequence: CDR1 MNHNS, CDR2 SASEGT. The J segment lost 2 bases and the V segment lost 5 bases, leaving 9 bases of the junction unmatched. CDR3 length equals 16 residues. In DNA form, the CDR3 reads TGTGCCAGCAGTTTATGGCAGGGGGGCGCTGGAAACACCATATATTTT. It specifies CASSLWQGGAGNTIYF.

The chain has TRBV7-9 and TRBJ1-5; D is uncertain. V was trimmed by 6 bases and J by 6 bases, leaving 18 bases between them. CDR1 and CDR2 (germline): SEHNR, FQNEAQ (reference sequence). CDR3 length equals 15 residues. The CDR3 DNA reads TGTGCCAGCAGAGGGTGGATGGGCAGGTGTCAGCCCCAGCATTTT. Translating gives CASRGWMGRCQPQHF.

The chain carries TRBV20-1 and TRBJ2-3, with 8 bases aligning to TRBD1. The V gene's germline CDR1 is DFQATT and CDR2 SNEGSKA (reference sequence). This CDR3 spans 16 amino acids. Unmatched junction bases numbered 12, after V lost 2 bases and J lost 5 bases. The CDR3 region is CSARTGDRQIGDTQYF. In nucleotides, the CDR3 is TGCAGTGCTAGAACCGGGGACAGGCAGATAGGAGATACGCAGTATTTT.

This clonotype was detected ten times or more. CDR3 in amino acids: CASSPVGTGQFSTEAFF. CDR3 in DNA: TGTGCCAGCTCACCGGTAGGGACAGGGCAATTCTCCACTGAAGCTTTCTTT. The chain employs TRBV18 and TRBJ1-1, with TRBD1 identical over 9 bases. This CDR3 region has 17 residues. Germline assignment: CDR1 KGHSH and CDR2 LQKENI. V shed 3 bases, J shed 4 bases, and the junction held 12 bases outside the gene matches.

There are many counts of this clonotype. The chain combines TRBV7-9 with TRBJ1-1; D remains ambiguous. CDR1 and CDR2 from the germline V gene are SEHNR and FQNEAQ (reference sequence). The CDR3 runs to 13 residues. V gave up 4 bases and J gave up 5 bases, with 11 bases separating them. The CDR3 DNA is TGTGCCAGCAGCTATCACGGAGGTACTGAAGCTTTCTTT. Its protein is CASSYHGGTEAFF.

A note on this clonotype: A much larger clonotype is one base distant, so this may be a read error. This chain links TRBV6-1 with TRBJ2-4; possible D gene TRBD2, 6 bases. CDR3 length equals 14 residues. Germline V CDR1 and CDR2: MNHNS, SASEGT. CDR3: CASSDGSGRNSQYF. CDR3 sequence (DNA): TGTGCCAGCAGTGATGGTAGCGGTAGAAACAGTCAGTACTTC.